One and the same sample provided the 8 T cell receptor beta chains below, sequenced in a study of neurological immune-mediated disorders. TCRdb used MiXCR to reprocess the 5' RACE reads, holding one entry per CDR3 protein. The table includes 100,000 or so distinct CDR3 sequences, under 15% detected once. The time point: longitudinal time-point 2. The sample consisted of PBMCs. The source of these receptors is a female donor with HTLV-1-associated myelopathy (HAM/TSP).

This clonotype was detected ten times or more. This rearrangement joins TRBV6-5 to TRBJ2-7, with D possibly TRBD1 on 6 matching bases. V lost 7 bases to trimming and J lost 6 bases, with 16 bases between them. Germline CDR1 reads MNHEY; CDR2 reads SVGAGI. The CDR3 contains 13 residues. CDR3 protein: CASTAGAQGEQYF. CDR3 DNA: TGTGCCAGCACCGCAGGGGCGCAGGGCGAGCAGTACTTC.

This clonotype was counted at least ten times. DNA for the CDR3: TGCAGTGCTCCATCCCGGGACAGTAGCTCCTACAATGAGCAGTTCTTC. This translates into CSAPSRDSSSYNEQFF. V usage is TRBV20-1 and J usage is TRBJ2-1, with 7 bases matching TRBD1. Unmatched junction bases numbered 10, after V lost 5 bases and J lost 0 bases. Looked up from germline, CDR1 is DFQATT and CDR2 is SNEGSKA (reference sequence). This CDR3 contains 16 residues.

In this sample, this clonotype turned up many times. The CDR3, as DNA: TGCGCCAGCAGCTTGGGACCGTTACCCTCTGGGGCCAACGTCCTGACTTTC. This translates into CASSLGPLPSGANVLTF. The chain is built from TRBV5-1 and TRBJ2-6, with D unresolved. The length of the CDR3 is 17 residues. Germline V lookup: CDR1 SGHRS, CDR2 YFSETQ. V lost 0 bases and J 0 bases, leaving 10 bases between the germline ends. The variable domain in full, completed from reference TRBV5-1 and TRBJ2-6, reads KAGVTQTPRYLIKTRGQQVTLSCSPISGHRSVSWYQQTPGQGLQFLFEYFSETQRNKGNFPGRFSGRQFSNSRSEMNVSTLELGDSALYLCASSLGPLPSGANVLTFGAGSRLTVL.

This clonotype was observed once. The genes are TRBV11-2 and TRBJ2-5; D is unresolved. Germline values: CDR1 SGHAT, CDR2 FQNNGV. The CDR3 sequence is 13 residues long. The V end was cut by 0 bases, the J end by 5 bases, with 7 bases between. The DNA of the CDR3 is TGTGCCAGCAGCTTAGATGTCGGGGAGACCCAGTACTTC. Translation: CASSLDVGETQYF.

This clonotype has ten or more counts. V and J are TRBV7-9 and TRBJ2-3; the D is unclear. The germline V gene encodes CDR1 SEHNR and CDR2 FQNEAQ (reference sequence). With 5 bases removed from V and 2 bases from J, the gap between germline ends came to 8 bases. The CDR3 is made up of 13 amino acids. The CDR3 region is CASSPPTTDTQYF. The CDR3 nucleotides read TGTGCCAGCAGCCCACCAACCACAGATACGCAGTATTTT.

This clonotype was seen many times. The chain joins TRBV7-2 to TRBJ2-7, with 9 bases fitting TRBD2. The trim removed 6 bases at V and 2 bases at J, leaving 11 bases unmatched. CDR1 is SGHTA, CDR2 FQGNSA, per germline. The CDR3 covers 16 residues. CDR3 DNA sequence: TGTGCCAGCAGTCCCCCTAGCGGGGCCATTGCCTACGAGCAGTACTTC. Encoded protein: CASSPPSGAIAYEQYF.

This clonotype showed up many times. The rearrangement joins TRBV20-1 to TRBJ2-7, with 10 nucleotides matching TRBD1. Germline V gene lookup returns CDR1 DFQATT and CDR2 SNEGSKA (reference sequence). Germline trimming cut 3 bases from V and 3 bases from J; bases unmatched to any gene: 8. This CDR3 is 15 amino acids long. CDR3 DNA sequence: TGCAGTGCTAGTGTCTCCCGGGACAGGGGCTACGAGCAGTACTTC. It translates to CSASVSRDRGYEQYF.

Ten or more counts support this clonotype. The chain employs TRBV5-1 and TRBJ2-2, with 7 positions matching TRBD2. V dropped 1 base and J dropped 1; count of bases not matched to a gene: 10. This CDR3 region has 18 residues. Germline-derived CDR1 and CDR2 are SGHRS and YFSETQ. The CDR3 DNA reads TGCGCCAGCAGCTTGACAGACCCGGGGGGAAGGAACACCGGGGAGCTGTTTTTT. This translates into CASSLTDPGGRNTGELFF.